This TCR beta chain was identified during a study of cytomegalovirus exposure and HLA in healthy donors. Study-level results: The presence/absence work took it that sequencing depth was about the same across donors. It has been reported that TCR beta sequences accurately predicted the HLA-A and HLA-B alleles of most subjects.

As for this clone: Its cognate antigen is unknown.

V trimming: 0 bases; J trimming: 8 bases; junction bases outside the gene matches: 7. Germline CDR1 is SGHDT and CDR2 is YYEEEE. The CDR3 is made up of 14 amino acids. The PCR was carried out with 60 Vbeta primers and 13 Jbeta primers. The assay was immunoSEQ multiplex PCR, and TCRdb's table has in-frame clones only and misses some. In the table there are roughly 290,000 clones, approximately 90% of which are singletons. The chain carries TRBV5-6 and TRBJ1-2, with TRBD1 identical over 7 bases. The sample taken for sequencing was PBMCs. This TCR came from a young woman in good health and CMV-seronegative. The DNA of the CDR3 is TGTGCCAGCAGCTTGGGACAGGGCTTGGGGGGCTACACCTTC. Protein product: CASSLGQGLGGYTF. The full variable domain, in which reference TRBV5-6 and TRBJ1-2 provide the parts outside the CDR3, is DAGVTQSPTHLIKTRGQQVTLRCSPKSGHDTVSWYQQALGQGPQFIFQYYEEEERQRGNFPDRFSGHQFPNYSSELNVNALLLGDSALYLCASSLGQGLGGYTFGSGTRLTVV.